This T cell receptor (beta chain) was recovered during a study of identifying expanded T cells in peripheral blood (dated by TCRdb to between 2019 and 2020). Context from the whole study: Separate aliquots of the same genomic DNA pool were sequenced to produce technical replicates, and four replicates were compared in pairs. Here is what the overall study found, with its caveats: The beta-binomial model significantly reduced the number of clones called differentially abundant and the false-positive rate across all healthy-donor time intervals. The authors expected biological variance in healthy repertoires might increase further over much longer intervals such as months to years. About 1.2 differentially abundant clones were flagged by the binomial model between technical replicates, whereas about 16 and 19 were flagged over approximately two weeks and four weeks, respectively. Variance in clone template counts between two-week samples significantly increased with total template count across all healthy donors.

No immune events, such as infections, were documented for the healthy donors during the collection period. Healthy-donor blood repertoires served as a training cohort to calibrate time-dependent variance in a beta-binomial model of T-cell clone differential abundance. There were roughly 10 healthy donors in the training cohort, of whom 3 were female and 7 were male. Donor ages ranged from about 29 to 65 years, with an average of 43 years. Obtained from a commercial supplier, whole blood was collected from each healthy donor at three time points set around 2 weeks apart. Genomic DNA was extracted from unsorted whole blood for immunosequencing. TCRbeta CDR3 regions were profiled with the immunoSEQ Assay using bias-controlled multiplex PCR amplification of genomic DNA. The study's processing was this. To quantify the absolute abundance of each unique TCRbeta CDR3 region, the sequences were collapsed and filtered. Differential abundance was tested with a binomial (Fisher-equivalent) model and with a beta-binomial model adding time-dependent variance fitted from healthy donors. Clones with fewer than 5 combined templates were removed, and differential abundance was called for clones with a Benjamini-Hochberg FDR below 0.01. In the beta-binomial model, variance was expressed as a function of the total template count across the two samples, in the form v = (b*log(k)+a)^2. TCRdb took over this immuneACCESS table, retaining in-frame rearrangements with V and J assigned. Such tables are incomplete; in checked studies, under half of the missing clones stem from an unresolved V gene, and the remainder is unexplained. That table furnishes V, J and clone size, whereas the DNA furnished D and trimming. The sample table contains about 76,000 clones; only one count was recorded for 84% of them. The ten biggest clones cover around 18% of the sample.

Details on this clone: The clone's antigen remains unknown. The sample holds no much larger clone one base away, and base qualities are not on file.

Based on the germline V gene (reference sequence), the CDR1 and CDR2 sequences are PRHDT and FYEKMQ. Trimming takes 5 bases off V and 3 bases off J; junction bases not matched to a gene: 13. CDR3 length: 17 amino acids, cysteine to phenylalanine. The entry retains the CDR3 DNA only, 51 bases that are in frame from base 1. The clonotype was recovered from a person aged 18 to 75 in good health. The sequencing input was blood. The rearranged chain carries TRBV13 and TRBJ1-5; TRBD1 agrees with 7 junctional bases. CDR3 region: CASSVYRDRANNQPQHF. The sequenced DNA: TGTGCCAGCAGCGTTTATAGGGACAGAGCTAACAATCAGCCCCAGCATTTT.